These 26 T cell receptor beta chains share one sample of origin, sequenced in a study of a mutant IDH1 vaccine in newly diagnosed glioma. Produced via immunoSEQ multiplex PCR; TCRdb's table is partial and in-frame only. The sample holds approximately 100,000 clones, around 90% seen once. Time point of the sample: baseline, week 1 (first vaccination visit). Indicated treatment: pre-vaccination baseline after standard-of-care therapy. Here the sequenced sample was PBMCs, taken from a glioma patient treated with radiotherapy, temozolomide or both. These receptors were obtained from a woman aged 50 to 60 with glioma.

In the case of this clone: The same CDR3 is also encoded by other DNA sequences in this sample. V and J are TRBV18 and TRBJ2-5; D is unresolved. V lost 1 base and J lost 4, with 1 base in between. Germline V gives CDR1 KGHSH, CDR2 LQKENI. This CDR3 spans 11 amino acids. The CDR3 region is CASSPLETQYF. CDR3 coding DNA: TGTGCCAGCTCACCACTAGAGACCCAGTACTTC.

This rearrangement joins TRBV18 to TRBJ1-1; D unclear. V was clipped by 2 bases and J by 6 bases, with 10 bases between them. Germline CDR1 is KGHSH and CDR2 is LQKENI. CDR3 length equals 13 residues. The DNA of the CDR3 is TGTGCCAGCTCACCAAGTGTCACAGCTGAAGCTTTCTTT. Residues: CASSPSVTAEAFF.

This clone was seen a handful of times. The chain joins TRBV28 to TRBJ1-1; possibly TRBD1 for D (5 bases). Looked up from germline, CDR1 is MDHEN and CDR2 is SYDVKM. Between the trimmed V and J ends, which lost 5 bases and 0 bases, there was a span of 7 bases. This CDR3 has 13 residues. In DNA form, the CDR3 reads TGTGCCAGCAGTCGGACACTGAACACTGAAGCTTTCTTT. As protein: CASSRTLNTEAFF.

This chain uses TRBV7-3 with TRBJ2-5, with a tentative D call TRBD1 (6 bases). V lost 4 bases and J 1 base, leaving 10 bases between the germline ends. CDR3 length: 14 amino acids. Germline CDR1 reads SGHTA; CDR2 reads FQGTGA. CDR3 sequence: CASSSTGGQETQYF. DNA of the CDR3: TGTGCCAGCAGCTCGACAGGAGGCCAAGAGACCCAGTACTTC.

The V and J genes are TRBV5-1 and TRBJ2-3; 11 bases agree with TRBD1. V lost 5 bases and J lost 6; bases outside the gene matches: 5. The CDR3 runs to 14 residues. Per germline, CDR1 SGHRS and CDR2 YFSETQ. The CDR3 region has the DNA TGCGCCAGCAGTGGACAGGGGGCAACGGATACGCAGTATTTT. Encoded protein: CASSGQGATDTQYF.

The gene calls are TRBV20-1 and TRBJ2-1; maybe TRBD1 (6 bases). Germline V gene sequence: CDR1 DFQATT, CDR2 SNEGSKA (reference sequence). The CDR3 totals 11 residues. V was clipped by 8 bases and J by 12 bases, with 17 bases between them. Here the CDR3 reads CSWTRDTGQFF. In DNA form, the CDR3 reads TGCAGTTGGACGAGGGACACGGGGCAGTTCTTC.

The rearrangement uses TRBV5-6 and TRBJ2-7; 7 nucleotides agree with TRBD1. This CDR3 contains 14 residues. Germline CDR1 reads SGHDT; CDR2 reads YYEEEE. J lost 4 bases, V lost 4 bases, and 8 bases had no gene match. The CDR3 region has the DNA TGTGCCAGCAGCCCAAAGGGCAGGGGGTACGAGCAGTACTTC. Its translation is CASSPKGRGYEQYF.

The rearrangement links TRBV7-9 to TRBJ2-7; maybe TRBD1 (5 bases). This CDR3 has 13 amino acids. V lost 1 base and J lost 2, with 6 bases in between. Germline V lookup: CDR1 SEHNR, CDR2 FQNEAQ (reference sequence). CDR3 nucleotides: TGTGCCAGCAGCTTAGGCAGGGCCTACGAGCAGTACTTC. It codes for CASSLGRAYEQYF.

This rearrangement joins TRBV7-9 to TRBJ2-1; the match to TRBD1 covers 7 bases. Trimming took 5 bases from V and 3 from J; bases not matched to a gene: 16. This CDR3 spans 18 amino acids. In germline, CDR1 is SEHNR, CDR2 FQNEAQ (reference sequence). CDR3 loop: CASSQEPRRQGVYNEQFF. The CDR3 DNA sequence: TGTGCCAGCAGCCAAGAGCCAAGGCGGCAGGGGGTCTACAATGAGCAGTTCTTC.

The V gene is TRBV25-1, the J gene TRBJ1-1; D gene ambiguous. Trimming stripped 3 bases from V and 7 bases from J, with 12 bases between. The CDR3 is made up of 13 amino acids. Germline V gene lookup returns CDR1 MGHDK and CDR2 SYGVNS. CDR3 DNA sequence: TGTGCCAGCAGTGACCGGCAACGGGGTGAAGCTTTCTTT. Translating it yields CASSDRQRGEAFF.

V and J are TRBV9 and TRBJ2-7; possibly TRBD1 or TRBD2 for D (5 bases each). Trimming stripped 3 bases from V and 0 bases from J, with 13 bases between. The CDR3 runs to 15 residues. CDR1 is SGDLS, CDR2 YYNGEE, per germline. The CDR3 bases are TGTGCCAGCAGCGCCCCCGACGGGACCTCCTACGAGCAGTACTTC. The encoded protein is CASSAPDGTSYEQYF. Based on the CDR3 plus reference TRBV9 and TRBJ2-7, the full variable domain is DSGVTQTPKHLITATGQRVTLRCSPRSGDLSVYWYQQSLDQGLQFLIQYYNGEERAKGNILERFSAQQFPDLHSELNLSSLELGDSALYFCASSAPDGTSYEQYFGPGTRLTVT.

This chain uses TRBV6-5 with TRBJ1-2; weak D call: TRBD1 (5 bases). Trimming pared 8 bases from V and 5 bases from J, leaving 15 bases between. Germline CDR1 reads MNHEY; CDR2 reads SVGAGI. The CDR3 sequence is 13 residues long. CDR3 residues: CASGFGARYGYTF. CDR3 nucleotide sequence: TGTGCCAGCGGGTTTGGGGCTAGGTATGGCTACACCTTC.

The chain uses TRBV5-4 and TRBJ1-4, with D perhaps TRBD1 (5 bases). Germline V gene sequence: CDR1 SGHNT, CDR2 YYREEE (reference sequence). The CDR3 loop spans 13 amino acids. The ends were cut back, 4 bases at V and 5 bases at J, with 9 bases in the middle. CDR3 residues: CASSMGLNEKLFF. CDR3 in DNA: TGTGCCAGCAGCATGGGACTCAATGAAAAACTGTTTTTT.

The chain recombines TRBV5-1 with TRBJ2-1, with D perhaps TRBD2 (6 bases). V was trimmed by 4 bases and J by 5 bases, leaving 13 bases between them. CDR1 and CDR2 (germline): SGHRS, YFSETQ. The length of the CDR3 is 14 residues. CDR3 coding DNA: TGCGCCAGCAGCATCGGGAGTCAAAACAATGAGCAGTTCTTC. Translation: CASSIGSQNNEQFF.

This chain connects TRBV18 to TRBJ1-2, with 10 bases lining up with TRBD1. Germline CDR1 KGHSH, CDR2 LQKENI. After removal of 2 bases from V and 5 bases from J, the junction contained 11 bases not matched to a gene. There are 17 residues in the CDR3. The CDR3 DNA follows: TGTGCCAGCTCACCAACCGGGACAGGGGATAACTCGTATGGCTACACCTTC. It yields the protein CASSPTGTGDNSYGYTF. The whole variable domain, remainder taken from reference TRBV18 and TRBJ1-2, is NAGVMQNPRHLVRRRGQEARLRCSPMKGHSHVYWYRQLPEEGLKFMVYLQKENIIDESGMPKERFSAEFPKEGPSILRIQQVVRGDSAAYFCASSPTGTGDNSYGYTFGSGTRLTVV.

The chain links TRBV2 to TRBJ1-2, with D uncertain. The CDR3 is 13 amino acids. CDR1 and CDR2 (germline): SNHLY, FYNNEI. V dropped 6 bases and J dropped 8 bases, with 16 bases sitting between them. CDR3 DNA: TGTGCCAGCAGCCAAGAAGGGTGGGGAGGCTACACCTTC. It encodes CASSQEGWGGYTF.

The J gene is TRBJ1-1, the V gene TRBV7-3; D not certain. This CDR3 has 13 amino acids. Deletions cut 4 bases from V and 3 bases from J, with 9 bases between. Germline-derived CDR1 and CDR2 are SGHTA and FQGTGA. The CDR3 sequence: CASSSGRDTEAFF. The DNA for the CDR3 is TGTGCCAGCAGCTCCGGGCGGGACACTGAAGCTTTCTTT. Filled out from reference TRBV7-3 and TRBJ1-1, the complete variable domain reads GAGVSQTPSNKVTEKGKYVELRCDPISGHTALYWYRQSLGQGPEFLIYFQGTGAADDSGLPNDRFFAVRPEGSVSTLKIQRTERGDSAVYLCASSSGRDTEAFFGQGTRLTVV.

The chain recombines TRBV15 with TRBJ2-1, with D maybe TRBD1 (6 bases). The CDR3 is 13 residues long. From germline, CDR1 is LNHNV and CDR2 YYDKDF (reference sequence). The V and J ends lost 3 bases and 3 bases respectively, with 6 bases between them. The CDR3 region has the DNA TGTGCCACCAGCAGGGACAGCTACAATGAGCAGTTCTTC. Protein product: CATSRDSYNEQFF.

The V and J genes are TRBV27 and TRBJ1-2; 11 bases are shared with TRBD1. The germline V gene encodes CDR1 MNHEY and CDR2 SMNVEV (reference sequence). Germline trimming cut 6 bases from V and 3 bases from J; bases unmatched to any gene: 9. The CDR3 runs to 16 residues. The CDR3 DNA follows: TGTGCCAGCAGCCGATCCCGGACAGGGGGCTACTATGGCTACACCTTC. Translated, it gives CASSRSRTGGYYGYTF.

The CDR3 sequence is CASTQVTGNYGYTF. Here the CDR3 DNA reads TGCGCCAGCACCCAAGTGACAGGAAACTATGGCTACACCTTC. This chain links TRBV5-1 with TRBJ1-2; tentatively, D is TRBD1 (6 bases). V lost 6 bases, J lost 2 bases, and 14 bases lay in between. CDR1 SGHRS and CDR2 YFSETQ come from the germline V gene. The length of the CDR3 is 14 residues. The entire variable domain, with the rest obtained from reference TRBV5-1 and TRBJ1-2, is as follows: KAGVTQTPRYLIKTRGQQVTLSCSPISGHRSVSWYQQTPGQGLQFLFEYFSETQRNKGNFPGRFSGRQFSNSRSEMNVSTLELGDSALYLCASTQVTGNYGYTFGSGTRLTVV.

The genes are TRBV9 and TRBJ2-3; the D is unclear. Between the trimmed V and J ends, which lost 0 bases and 0 bases, there was a span of 8 bases. This CDR3 comprises 15 residues. Germline V CDR1 and CDR2: SGDLS, YYNGEE. CDR3 sequence (DNA): TGTGCCAGCAGCGTAGGGCGGATCAGCACAGATACGCAGTATTTT. It encodes CASSVGRISTDTQYF.

The chain recombines TRBV10-1 with TRBJ1-1; the D gene is possibly TRBD1 (5 bases). Germline CDR1 WNHNN, CDR2 SYGVQD (reference sequence). V lost 6 bases to trimming and J lost 5 bases, with 16 bases between them. CDR3 size: 14 residues. The DNA for the CDR3 is TGCGCCAGCAGAGACGACAGCGGGCGGACTGAAGCTTTCTTT. Protein sequence: CASRDDSGRTEAFF.

V and J are TRBV28 and TRBJ1-1, with D tentatively TRBD1 (6 bases). The V gene's germline CDR1 is MDHEN and CDR2 SYDVKM. The CDR3 sequence is 14 residues long. The germline V and J ends were trimmed by 6 bases and 1 base, with 12 bases remaining between them. CDR3 sequence reads: CASRTGTPNTEAFF. Here the CDR3 DNA reads TGTGCCAGCAGAACCGGGACACCGAACACTGAAGCTTTCTTT.

The J gene is TRBJ1-6, the V gene TRBV6-6; the match to TRBD1 covers 11 bases. The CDR3 runs 15 residues. Looked up from germline, CDR1 is MNHNY and CDR2 is SVGAGI (reference sequence). The V gene end was trimmed by 5 bases and the J gene end by 8 bases; junction bases not matched to a gene: 5. The DNA for the CDR3 is TGTGCCAGCAGTCACGGGACAGGGGGGTATTCACCCCTCCACTTT. Translated: CASSHGTGGYSPLHF.

J is TRBJ1-1 and V is TRBV6-1, with D hard to call. This CDR3 has 14 residues. V was cut by 5 bases and J by 4 bases, with 14 bases left in between. Germline CDR1 is MNHNS and CDR2 is SASEGT. Here the CDR3 reads CASSPRTGSTEAFF. Written as DNA, the CDR3 is TGTGCCAGCAGTCCACGGACGGGGAGCACTGAAGCTTTCTTT.

V gene TRBV27 combines with J gene TRBJ2-1, with D possibly TRBD1 on 6 matching bases. This CDR3 has 17 residues. Trimming pared 1 base from V and 3 bases from J, leaving 16 bases between. Per the germline V gene, CDR1 is MNHEY and CDR2 is SMNVEV (reference sequence). The CDR3 sequence: CASSLWGNRVDYNEQFF. The CDR3 nucleotides are TGTGCCAGCAGTTTATGGGGGAACAGGGTGGACTACAATGAGCAGTTCTTC.